This T cell receptor beta chain was obtained from a study of blood T cells in healthy people across ages. Primers used in a second PCR of about 7 to 12 cycles were a sample-barcoded 5' primer and a J-beta primer mix. From the 5' RACE reads, TCRdb called clonotypes with MiXCR, one entry per CDR3 protein. The sample has about 1 million distinct CDR3 sequences, 20% to 25% seen once. Germline V CDR1 and CDR2: SQVTM, ANQGSEA. This CDR3 is built from 12 residues. V lost 7 bases to trimming and J lost 1 base, with 8 bases between them. In addition, the sample was reused for a study of T cells of mothers and their children. From that second work: Samples were obtained from three healthy Caucasian mothers and their six children.

Material for sequencing was blood. The rearrangement joins TRBV29-1 to TRBJ2-1; D not certain. The source is a girl aged 2 to 9 in good health. The CDR3 bases are TGCAGCGCCATTACTTCCTACAATGAGCAGTTCTTC. Residues: CSAITSYNEQFF.